One and the same sample provided the 15 T cell receptor beta chains below, sequenced in a study of beta chain features in type 1 diabetes. The whole isolated RNA underwent reverse transcription, so sequencing captured expressed TCRB transcripts. TCRdb keeps only in-frame clones here, not all; method: immunoSEQ multiplex PCR. The profile shows hundreds of thousands of clones, around 15% of them singletons. Specimen: naive CD4+ T cells from blood. The receptors stem from a man younger than 30 in good health.

This clone was observed a few times. V and J are TRBV10-3 and TRBJ1-2; 9 positions match TRBD1. The germline V gene has CDR1 ENHRY and CDR2 SYGVKD. The junction had 7 bases not matched to a gene; V was cut back by 4 bases and J by 4 bases. The CDR3 runs 15 residues. CDR3 nucleotide sequence: TGTGCCATCAGTGCCTCGGGACAGGGTAGCTATGGCTACACCTTC. Residues: CAISASGQGSYGYTF.

This clone was seen a handful of times. The rearrangement links TRBV15 to TRBJ2-1; D may be TRBD2 (6 bases). From germline, CDR1 is LNHNV and CDR2 YYDKDF (reference sequence). The CDR3 runs to 15 residues. V lost 3 bases and J 7 bases, leaving 16 bases between the germline ends. The CDR3 DNA reads as TGTGCCACCAGCAGGGGAGGCAGGGAATCGAATGAGCAGTTCTTC. Protein product: CATSRGGRESNEQFF.

Only a few counts were recorded for this clone. The V call is TRBV19, the J call TRBJ2-1, with a weak D call TRBD1 (6 bases). Germline loops: CDR1 LNHDA, CDR2 SQIVND (reference sequence). V shed 5 bases and J shed 4 bases, with 12 bases lying between them. The CDR3 totals 14 residues. CDR3 residues: CASSPDSFYNEQFF. DNA of the CDR3: TGTGCCAGTAGTCCGGACAGCTTTTACAATGAGCAGTTCTTC.

This clone has just a few counts. This rearrangement joins TRBV2 to TRBJ2-7, with D perhaps given as TRBD1 or TRBD2 (6 bases each). The CDR3 totals 12 residues. Germline V gene sequence: CDR1 SNHLY, CDR2 FYNNEI. Trimming took off 7 bases at V and 3 bases at J, with 10 bases between the two ends. The CDR3: CASMGGGYEQYF. The CDR3, as DNA: TGTGCCAGCATGGGGGGCGGCTACGAGCAGTACTTC.

The V gene is TRBV7-2, the J gene TRBJ2-3; TRBD1 is a possible D gene (6 bases). The CDR3 has 16 residues. V was clipped by 4 bases and J by 5 bases, with 19 bases between them. Germline-derived CDR1 and CDR2 are SGHTA and FQGNSA. The chain's CDR3 is CASSYGLAGAVDTQYF. CDR3 nucleotide sequence: TGTGCCAGCAGCTACGGGCTGGCAGGGGCGGTAGATACGCAGTATTTT.

This clone appeared a few times. The genes are TRBV7-2 and TRBJ2-4; 14 nucleotides line up with TRBD2. The germline CDR1 and CDR2 sequences are SGHTA and FQGNSA. Germline trimming cut 5 bases from V and 6 bases from J; bases unmatched to any gene: 9. The CDR3 has 17 amino acids. CDR3 amino acids: CASSPRLAGGPGNIQYF. As DNA, the CDR3 is TGTGCCAGCAGCCCCCGACTAGCGGGAGGGCCGGGAAACATTCAGTACTTC.

This chain uses TRBV23-1 with TRBJ2-5; TRBD2 matches at 7 bases. TRBV23-1 carries the ORF label, with uncertain function. The V segment lost 11 bases and the J segment 1 base; nucleotides outside the gene matches: 10. The CDR3 sequence is 14 residues long. DNA for the CDR3: TGCGCCTCCCCAGCGACGGGGGGCCAAGAGACCCAGTACTTC. Its protein is CASPATGGQETQYF.

The chain carries TRBV18 and TRBJ2-7, with 8 bases matching TRBD1. Trimming removed 4 bases from V and 3 bases from J; junction bases left unmatched: 5. The CDR3 is made up of 14 amino acids. CDR1 is KGHSH, CDR2 LQKENI, per germline. The CDR3 loop is CASSQRQGSYEQYF. CDR3 in DNA: TGTGCCAGCTCACAGCGACAGGGGAGCTACGAGCAGTACTTC.

This clone was detected a few times. The J gene is TRBJ2-1, the V gene TRBV9, with D perhaps TRBD2 (6 bases). V gave up 3 bases and J gave up 4 bases, with 17 bases separating them. The CDR3 totals 16 residues. The germline gives CDR1 SGDLS, CDR2 YYNGEE. Written as DNA, the CDR3 is TGTGCCAGCAGCGCCGATGCCGGGACTGGTTACAATGAGCAGTTCTTC. Its protein product is CASSADAGTGYNEQFF. Together with reference TRBV9 and TRBJ2-1, the CDR3 gives the full variable domain: DSGVTQTPKHLITATGQRVTLRCSPRSGDLSVYWYQQSLDQGLQFLIQYYNGEERAKGNILERFSAQQFPDLHSELNLSSLELGDSALYFCASSADAGTGYNEQFFGPGTRLTVL.

This clone was detected only a few times. This chain connects TRBV7-2 to TRBJ2-7; TRBD1 matches at 9 bases. This CDR3 contains 14 residues. The germline CDR1 and CDR2 sequences are SGHTA and FQGNSA. V shed 6 bases and J 2 bases; nucleotides not matched to a gene: 5. In DNA form, the CDR3 reads TGTGCCAGCAGTTGGGACAGGGACACCTACGAGCAGTACTTC. Translated: CASSWDRDTYEQYF.

The rearrangement joins TRBV7-2 to TRBJ2-1; D is possibly TRBD1 (6 bases). Trimming cost V 3 bases and J 4 bases, with 13 bases left between them. Germline loops: CDR1 SGHTA, CDR2 FQGNSA. The CDR3 is 15 residues long. The CDR3 sequence: CASSLDWGQYNEQFF. The CDR3 DNA is TGTGCCAGCAGCTTGGACTGGGGGCAATACAATGAGCAGTTCTTC. The entire variable domain, with the rest obtained from reference TRBV7-2 and TRBJ2-1, is as follows: GAGVSQSPSNKVTEKGKDVELRCDPISGHTALYWYRQSLGQGLEFLIYFQGNSAPDKSGLPSDRFSAERTGGSVSTLTIQRTQQEDSAVYLCASSLDWGQYNEQFFGPGTRLTVL.

This clone has a handful of counts. V and J are TRBV27 and TRBJ2-7, with 9 positions matching TRBD2. CDR3 length equals 14 residues. Germline V gene data show CDR1 as MNHEY and CDR2 as SMNVEV (reference sequence). Trimming cost V 6 bases and J 2 bases; bases outside gene matches: 5. In DNA form, the CDR3 reads TGTGCCAGCAGGTTCACTAGCGGGCCCTACGAGCAGTACTTC. This encodes CASRFTSGPYEQYF.

V and J are TRBV4-1 and TRBJ2-5; D may match TRBD1 or TRBD2 (6 bases each). V lost 2 bases and J 4 bases, leaving 17 bases between the germline ends. Germline V gives CDR1 MGHRA, CDR2 YSYEKL. The CDR3 has 16 residues. The CDR3 sequence: CASSQPSQGRGETQYF. In nucleotides, the CDR3 is TGCGCCAGCAGCCAACCCTCCCAGGGGCGGGGAGAGACCCAGTACTTC.

This clone was seen only a few times. The V and J genes are TRBV19 and TRBJ2-1; D gene uncertain. This CDR3 contains 11 residues. V was cut by 2 bases and J by 13 bases, with 9 bases left in between. Germline V lookup: CDR1 LNHDA, CDR2 SQIVND (reference sequence). The CDR3 nucleotides read TGTGCCAGTAGTATACAGCGTAGCCAGTTCTTC. Translated: CASSIQRSQFF.

V and J are TRBV28 and TRBJ1-2; maybe TRBD1 (5 bases). V was pared by 2 bases and J by 1 base, with 11 bases between. The germline CDR1 and CDR2 sequences are MDHEN and SYDVKM. CDR3 length: 15 amino acids. Here the CDR3 reads CASSLNRGRNYGYTF. CDR3 nucleotide sequence: TGTGCCAGCAGTTTAAACCGGGGCCGTAACTATGGCTACACCTTC.